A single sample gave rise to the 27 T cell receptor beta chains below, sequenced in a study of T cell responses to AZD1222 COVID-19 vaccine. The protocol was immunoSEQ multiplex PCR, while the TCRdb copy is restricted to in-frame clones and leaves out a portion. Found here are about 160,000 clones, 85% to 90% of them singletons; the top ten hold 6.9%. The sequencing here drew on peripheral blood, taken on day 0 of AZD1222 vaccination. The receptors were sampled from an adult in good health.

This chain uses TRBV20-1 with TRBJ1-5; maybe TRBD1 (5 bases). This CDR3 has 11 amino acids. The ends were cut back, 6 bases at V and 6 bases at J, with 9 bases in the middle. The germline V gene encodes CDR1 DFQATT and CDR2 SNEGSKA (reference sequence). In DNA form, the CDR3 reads TGCAGTGCCGGGACTTCTCAGCCCCAGCATTTT. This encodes CSAGTSQPQHF.

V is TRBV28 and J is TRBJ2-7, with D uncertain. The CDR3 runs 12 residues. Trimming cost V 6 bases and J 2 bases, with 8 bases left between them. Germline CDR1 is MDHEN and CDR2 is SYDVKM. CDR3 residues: CASSGSAYEQYF. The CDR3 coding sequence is TGTGCCAGCAGCGGCAGCGCCTACGAGCAGTACTTC.

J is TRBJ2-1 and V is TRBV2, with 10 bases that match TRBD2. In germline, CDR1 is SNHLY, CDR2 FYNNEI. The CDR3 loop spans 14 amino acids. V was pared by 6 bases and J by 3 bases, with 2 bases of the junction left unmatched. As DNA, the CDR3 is TGTGCCAGCAGCCGACTAGCGGGCTACAATGAGCAGTTCTTC. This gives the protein CASSRLAGYNEQFF.

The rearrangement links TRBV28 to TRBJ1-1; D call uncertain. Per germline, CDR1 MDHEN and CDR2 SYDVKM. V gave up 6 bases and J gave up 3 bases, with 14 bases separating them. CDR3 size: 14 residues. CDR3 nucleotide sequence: TGTGCCAGCAGAACAACGGACCGCTACACTGAAGCTTTCTTT. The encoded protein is CASRTTDRYTEAFF. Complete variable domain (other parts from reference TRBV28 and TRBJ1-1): DVKVTQSSRYLVKRTGEKVFLECVQDMDHENMFWYRQDPGLGLRLIYFSYDVKMKEKGDIPEGYSVSREKKERFSLILESASTNQTSMYLCASRTTDRYTEAFFGQGTRLTVV.

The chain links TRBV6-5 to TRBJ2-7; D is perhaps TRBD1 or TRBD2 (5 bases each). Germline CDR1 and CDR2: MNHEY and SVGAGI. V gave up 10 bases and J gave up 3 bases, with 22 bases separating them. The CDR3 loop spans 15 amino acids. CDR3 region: CATSSGPVAGYEQYF. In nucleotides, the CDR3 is TGTGCCACTTCTTCGGGGCCAGTCGCTGGCTACGAGCAGTACTTC.

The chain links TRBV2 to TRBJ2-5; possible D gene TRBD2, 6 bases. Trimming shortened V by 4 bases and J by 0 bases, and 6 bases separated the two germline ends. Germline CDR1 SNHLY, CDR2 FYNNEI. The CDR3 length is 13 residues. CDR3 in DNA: TGTGCCAGCAGTGGGGACTACCAAGAGACCCAGTACTTC. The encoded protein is CASSGDYQETQYF. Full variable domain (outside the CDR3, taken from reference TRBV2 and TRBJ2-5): EPEVTQTPSHQVTQMGQEVILRCVPISNHLYFYWYRQILGQKVEFLVSFYNNEISEKSEIFDDQFSVERPDGSNFTLKIRSTKLEDSAMYFCASSGDYQETQYFGPGTRLLVL.

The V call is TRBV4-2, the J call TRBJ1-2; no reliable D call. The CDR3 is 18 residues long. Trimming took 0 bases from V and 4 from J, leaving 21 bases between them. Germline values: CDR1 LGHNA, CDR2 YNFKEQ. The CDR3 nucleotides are TGTGCCAGCAGCCAAGATAGGACGAGGGCGCAGCAACCCTATGGCTACACCTTC. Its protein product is CASSQDRTRAQQPYGYTF.

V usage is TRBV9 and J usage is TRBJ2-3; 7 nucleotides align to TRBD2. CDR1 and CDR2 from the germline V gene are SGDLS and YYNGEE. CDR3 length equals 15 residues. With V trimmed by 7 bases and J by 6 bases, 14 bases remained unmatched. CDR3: CASGRWGGATDTQYF. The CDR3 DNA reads TGTGCCAGCGGGAGATGGGGGGGTGCTACGGATACGCAGTATTTT. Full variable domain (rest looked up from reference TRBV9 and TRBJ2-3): DSGVTQTPKHLITATGQRVTLRCSPRSGDLSVYWYQQSLDQGLQFLIQYYNGEERAKGNILERFSAQQFPDLHSELNLSSLELGDSALYFCASGRWGGATDTQYFGPGTRLTVL.

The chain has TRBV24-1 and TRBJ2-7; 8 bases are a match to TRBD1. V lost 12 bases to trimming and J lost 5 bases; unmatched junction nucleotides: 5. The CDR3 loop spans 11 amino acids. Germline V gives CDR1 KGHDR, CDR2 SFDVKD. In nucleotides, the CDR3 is TGTGCCGAAGACAGGGGAGACGAGCAGTACTTC. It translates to CAEDRGDEQYF.

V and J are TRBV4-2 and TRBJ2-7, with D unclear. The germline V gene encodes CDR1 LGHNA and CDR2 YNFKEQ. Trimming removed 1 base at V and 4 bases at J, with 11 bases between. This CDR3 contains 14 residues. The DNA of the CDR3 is TGTGCCAGCAGCCAAGTTTCGGAAAAATACGAGCAGTACTTC. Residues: CASSQVSEKYEQYF.

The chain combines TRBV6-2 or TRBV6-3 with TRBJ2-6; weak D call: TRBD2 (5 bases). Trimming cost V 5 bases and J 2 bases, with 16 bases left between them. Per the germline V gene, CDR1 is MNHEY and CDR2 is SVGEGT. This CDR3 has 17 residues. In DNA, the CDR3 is TGTGCCAGCAGTCTCCGGGGTCAGTTTCCTGGGGCCAACGTCCTGACTTTC. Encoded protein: CASSLRGQFPGANVLTF.

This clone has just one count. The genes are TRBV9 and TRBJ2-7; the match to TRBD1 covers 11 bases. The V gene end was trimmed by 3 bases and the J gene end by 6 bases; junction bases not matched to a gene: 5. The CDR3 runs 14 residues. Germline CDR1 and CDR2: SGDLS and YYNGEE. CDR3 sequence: CASSDGQGAGEQYF. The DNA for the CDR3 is TGTGCCAGCAGCGACGGACAGGGGGCGGGCGAGCAGTACTTC. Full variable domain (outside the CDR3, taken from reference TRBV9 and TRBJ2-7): DSGVTQTPKHLITATGQRVTLRCSPRSGDLSVYWYQQSLDQGLQFLIQYYNGEERAKGNILERFSAQQFPDLHSELNLSSLELGDSALYFCASSDGQGAGEQYFGPGTRLTVT.

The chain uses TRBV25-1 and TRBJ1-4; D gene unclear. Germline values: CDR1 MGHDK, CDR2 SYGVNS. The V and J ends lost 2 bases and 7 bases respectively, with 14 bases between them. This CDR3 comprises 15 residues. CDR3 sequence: CASSEPLGMGEKLFF. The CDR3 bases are TGTGCCAGCAGTGAACCCCTGGGGATGGGTGAAAAACTGTTTTTT.

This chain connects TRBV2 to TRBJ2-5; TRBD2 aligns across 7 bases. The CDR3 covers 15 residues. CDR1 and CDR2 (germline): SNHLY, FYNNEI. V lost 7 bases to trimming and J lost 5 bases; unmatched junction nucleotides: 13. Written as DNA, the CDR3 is TGTGCCAGCACCCCCCGGACTAGGTCGGGTGAGACCCAGTACTTC. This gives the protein CASTPRTRSGETQYF.

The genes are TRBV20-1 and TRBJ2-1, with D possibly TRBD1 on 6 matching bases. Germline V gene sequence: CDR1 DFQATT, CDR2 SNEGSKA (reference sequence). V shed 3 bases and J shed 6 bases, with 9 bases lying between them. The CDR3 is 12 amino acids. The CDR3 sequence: CSASGRGNEQFF. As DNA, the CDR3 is TGCAGTGCTAGTGGCAGGGGCAATGAGCAGTTCTTC.

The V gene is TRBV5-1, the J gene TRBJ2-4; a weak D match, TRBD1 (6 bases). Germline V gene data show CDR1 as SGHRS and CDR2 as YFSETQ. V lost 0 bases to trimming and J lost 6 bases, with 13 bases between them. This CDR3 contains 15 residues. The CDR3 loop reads CASSLDGGGVNIQYF. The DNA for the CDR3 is TGCGCCAGCAGCTTGGATGGGGGCGGCGTAAACATTCAGTACTTC.

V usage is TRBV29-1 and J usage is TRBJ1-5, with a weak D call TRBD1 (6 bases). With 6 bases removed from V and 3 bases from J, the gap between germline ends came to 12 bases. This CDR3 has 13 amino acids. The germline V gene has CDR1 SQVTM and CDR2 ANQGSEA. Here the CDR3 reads CSVQGTSNQPQHF. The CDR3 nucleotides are TGCAGCGTCCAGGGGACCTCCAATCAGCCCCAGCATTTT.

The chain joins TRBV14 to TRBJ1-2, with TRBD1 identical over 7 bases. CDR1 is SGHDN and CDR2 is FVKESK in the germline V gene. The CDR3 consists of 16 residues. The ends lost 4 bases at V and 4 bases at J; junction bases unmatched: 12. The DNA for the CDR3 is TGTGCCAGCAGCCCCTTCGACAGGGATGGAGGCTATGGCTACACCTTC. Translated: CASSPFDRDGGYGYTF.

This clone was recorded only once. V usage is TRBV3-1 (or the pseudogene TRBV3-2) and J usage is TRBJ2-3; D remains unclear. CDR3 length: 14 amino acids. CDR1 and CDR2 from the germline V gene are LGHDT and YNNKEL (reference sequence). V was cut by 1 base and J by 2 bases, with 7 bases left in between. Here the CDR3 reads CASSQGLYTDTQYF. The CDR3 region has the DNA TGTGCCAGCAGCCAAGGGCTGTACACAGATACGCAGTATTTT.

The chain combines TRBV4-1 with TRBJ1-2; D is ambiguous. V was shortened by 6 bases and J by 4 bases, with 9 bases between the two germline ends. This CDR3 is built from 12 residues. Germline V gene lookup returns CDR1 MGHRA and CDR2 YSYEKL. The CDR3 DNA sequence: TGCGCCAGCAGTAAGGTCGGCTATGGCTACACCTTC. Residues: CASSKVGYGYTF.

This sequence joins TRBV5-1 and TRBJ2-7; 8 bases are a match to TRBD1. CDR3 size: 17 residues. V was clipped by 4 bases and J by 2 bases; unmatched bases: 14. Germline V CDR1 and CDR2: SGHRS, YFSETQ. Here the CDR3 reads CASSGAPGQVSAYEQYF. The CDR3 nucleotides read TGCGCCAGCAGCGGTGCTCCGGGACAGGTCTCGGCCTACGAGCAGTACTTC.

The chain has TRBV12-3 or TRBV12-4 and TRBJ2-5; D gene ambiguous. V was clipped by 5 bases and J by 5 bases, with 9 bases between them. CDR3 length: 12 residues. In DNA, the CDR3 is TGTGCCAGCAGTCCTCCTCTCGAGACCCAGTACTTC. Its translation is CASSPPLETQYF.

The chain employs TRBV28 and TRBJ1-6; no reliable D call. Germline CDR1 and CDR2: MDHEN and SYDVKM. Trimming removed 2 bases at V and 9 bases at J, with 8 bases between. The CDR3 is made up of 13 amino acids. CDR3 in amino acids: CASSLVPPSPLHF. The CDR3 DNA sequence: TGTGCCAGCAGTTTAGTCCCCCCTTCACCCCTCCACTTT.

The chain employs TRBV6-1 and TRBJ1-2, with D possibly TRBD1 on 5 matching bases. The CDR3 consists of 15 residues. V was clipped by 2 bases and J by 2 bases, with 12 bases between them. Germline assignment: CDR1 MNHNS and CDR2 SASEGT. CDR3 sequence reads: CASSEIGVANYGYTF. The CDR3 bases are TGTGCCAGCAGTGAAATAGGGGTTGCGAACTATGGCTACACCTTC.

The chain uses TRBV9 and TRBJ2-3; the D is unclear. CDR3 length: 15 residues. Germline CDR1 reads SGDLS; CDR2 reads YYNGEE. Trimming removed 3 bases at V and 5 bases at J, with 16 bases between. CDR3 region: CASSDLGPGGDTQYF. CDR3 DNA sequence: TGTGCCAGCAGCGACCTGGGCCCAGGCGGAGATACGCAGTATTTT.

The CDR3 is CASSPSVGYEQYV. The DNA for the CDR3 is TGTGCCAGCAGCCCGTCTGTGGGGTACGAGCAGTACGTC. V usage is TRBV7-2 and J usage is TRBJ2-7; D is unresolved. CDR3 size: 13 residues. V gave up 5 bases and J gave up 4 bases, with 12 bases separating them. The germline CDR1 and CDR2 sequences are SGHTA and FQGNSA.

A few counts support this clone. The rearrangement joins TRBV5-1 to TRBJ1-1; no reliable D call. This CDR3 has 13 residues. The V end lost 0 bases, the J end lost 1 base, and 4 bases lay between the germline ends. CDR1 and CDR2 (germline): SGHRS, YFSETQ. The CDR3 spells CASSLAGNTEAFF. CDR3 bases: TGCGCCAGCAGCTTGGCGGGGAACACTGAAGCTTTCTTT.